Each of the 8 T cell receptor beta chains below was sequenced from the same sample in a study of beta chain features in type 1 diabetes. Study-level points and caveats: There was a moderate but significant shortening of TCRB CDR3s in all four CD4+ subsets of Type 1 diabetes patients.

Their recognized antigens are unknown. The sequenced template was cDNA made from the entire isolated RNA. Measured with immunoSEQ multiplex PCR; TCRdb has only the in-frame clones, and not every one. The table shows some 160,000 clones, with 7.5% to 9.5% occurring only once. What was sequenced was central memory CD4+ T cells from blood. The source is a woman aged 18-29 years with type 1 diabetes.

This clone turned up a few times. This chain joins TRBV15 and TRBJ1-5, with D possibly TRBD1 on 5 matching bases. Germline CDR1 reads LNHNV; CDR2 reads YYDKDF (reference sequence). This CDR3 is built from 12 residues. Trimming stripped 5 bases from V and 4 bases from J, with 6 bases between. The CDR3 nucleotides are TGTGCCACCAGCGGACATAATCAGCCCCAGCATTTT. It encodes CATSGHNQPQHF.

The genes are TRBV19 and TRBJ1-1; D may be TRBD1 (5 bases). V gave up 2 bases and J gave up 4 bases, with 11 bases separating them. Germline lookup yields CDR1 LNHDA and CDR2 SQIVND (reference sequence). There are 14 residues in the CDR3. The CDR3: CASSIYSGGTEAFF. CDR3 nucleotide sequence: TGTGCCAGTAGTATATATTCGGGGGGCACTGAAGCTTTCTTT.

The V call is TRBV4-3, the J call TRBJ2-1; 7 bases match TRBD1. CDR1 is LGHNA, CDR2 YSLEER, per germline. This CDR3 has 17 amino acids. The V gene end was trimmed by 0 bases and the J gene end by 5 bases; junction bases not matched to a gene: 10. The CDR3 loop is CASSQDFTGARNNEQFF. The CDR3 nucleotides read TGCGCCAGCAGCCAAGATTTTACAGGGGCTAGGAACAATGAGCAGTTCTTC.

This clone showed up just a few times. V usage is TRBV5-6 and J usage is TRBJ2-7, with D unclear. The germline V and J ends were trimmed by 4 bases and 3 bases, with 11 bases remaining between them. The CDR3 sequence is 13 residues long. Germline CDR1 and CDR2: SGHDT and YYEEEE. DNA for the CDR3: TGTGCCAGCAGCAGCCCTCTTAACTACGAGCAGTACTTC. This encodes CASSSPLNYEQYF.

This clone was recorded a few times. This chain joins TRBV15 and TRBJ2-6, with TRBD2 as a possible D gene (7 bases). Trimming pared 5 bases from V and 2 bases from J, leaving 10 bases between. Germline V gene sequence: CDR1 LNHNV, CDR2 YYDKDF (reference sequence). CDR3 length equals 15 residues. The CDR3 bases are TGTGCCACCAGCCTAGGGGGGGCTGGGGCCAACGTCCTGACTTTC. As protein: CATSLGGAGANVLTF. The whole variable domain, filled in from reference TRBV15 and TRBJ2-6, reads DAMVIQNPRYQVTQFGKPVTLSCSQTLNHNVMYWYQQKSSQAPKLLFHYYDKDFNNEADTPDNFQSRRPNTSFCFLDIRSPGLGDTAMYLCATSLGGAGANVLTFGAGSRLTVL.

This clone was seen ten or more times. V gene TRBV27 combines with J gene TRBJ1-5; D possibly corresponds to TRBD1 (5 bases). In germline, CDR1 is MNHEY, CDR2 SMNVEV (reference sequence). This CDR3 spans 14 amino acids. V was clipped by 5 bases and J by 2 bases, with 10 bases between them. CDR3 coding DNA: TGTGCCAGCAGTGGATCACAGGGCAATCAGCCCCAGCATTTT. Amino acid sequence: CASSGSQGNQPQHF.

V gene TRBV29-1 combines with J gene TRBJ2-7; 12 positions agree with TRBD1. CDR1 is SQVTM, CDR2 ANQGSEA, per germline. CDR3 length equals 14 residues. V lost 7 bases, J lost 7 bases, and 11 bases stayed unmatched. DNA for the CDR3: TGCAGCGCAAGTCCGGGACAGGGGGCGCGAGAGCAGTACTTC. It is translated as CSASPGQGAREQYF.

The chain couples TRBV6-6 to TRBJ1-3; D remains unclear. Germline V gives CDR1 MNHNY, CDR2 SVGAGI (reference sequence). Trimming left V 5 bases short and J 7 bases short, with 9 bases between. The CDR3 is made up of 12 amino acids. The CDR3 DNA sequence: TGTGCCAGCAGTCAGGAATGGAACACCATATATTTT. Amino acid sequence: CASSQEWNTIYF.